These 24 T cell receptor beta chains share one sample of origin, sequenced in a study of siplizumab effects on memory and regulatory T cells (dated by TCRdb to the late 2010s). Preparation of the library involved the immunoSEQ multiplex PCR assay. As stored in TCRdb, this immuneACCESS dataset retains in-frame rearrangements with V and J assigned. A fraction of the clones does not appear; measured against another copy, unresolved V genes explain less than half of the discrepancy, and the remainder lacks a known reason. Within this sample are about 85,000 clones, with approximately 95% of them counted one time only. The top ten constitute approximately 18% of the sample. The specimen was CD8+ T cells sorted from blood. These receptors all come from a human donor in good health.

The chain recombines TRBV5-4 with TRBJ1-1; unclear D gene. Trimming stripped 4 bases from V and 0 bases from J, with 13 bases between. The germline V gene has CDR1 SGHNT and CDR2 YYREEE (reference sequence). The CDR3 length is 15 residues. CDR3 loop: CASSLDGKMNTEAFF. CDR3 bases: TGTGCCAGCAGCCTGGACGGAAAAATGAACACTGAAGCTTTCTTT.

V usage is TRBV19 and J usage is TRBJ2-7, with D maybe TRBD2 (6 bases). The CDR3 is made up of 15 amino acids. With 4 bases removed from V and 6 bases from J, the gap between germline ends came to 19 bases. Germline CDR1 and CDR2: LNHDA and SQIVND (reference sequence). CDR3 region: CASSTVPRGDSEQYF. CDR3 nucleotide sequence: TGTGCCAGTAGTACCGTCCCCCGCGGGGATAGCGAGCAGTACTTC.

This sequence joins TRBV11-2 and TRBJ2-1; D call uncertain. Per germline, CDR1 SGHAT and CDR2 FQNNGV. CDR3 length: 16 amino acids. Trimming pared 0 bases from V and 2 bases from J, leaving 11 bases between. The CDR3 protein is CASSLELQVPYNEQFF. CDR3 sequence (DNA): TGTGCCAGCAGCTTAGAGCTTCAGGTCCCCTACAATGAGCAGTTCTTC.

The CDR3 region has the DNA TGTGCCAGCAGTGAAATCCGCCACCCCAACACTGAAGCTTTCTTT. It specifies CASSEIRHPNTEAFF. This chain uses TRBV6-1 with TRBJ1-1; D gene unclear. Trimming took 2 bases from V and 2 from J, leaving 12 bases between them. In germline, CDR1 is MNHNS, CDR2 SASEGT. The CDR3 loop spans 15 amino acids.

The V and J genes are TRBV5-1 and TRBJ1-1; D is unclear. V lost 5 bases and J lost 0, with 14 bases in between. This CDR3 comprises 15 residues. In germline, CDR1 is SGHRS, CDR2 YFSETQ. DNA for the CDR3: TGCGCCAGCAGTCCGAGGCGGGAGATGAACACTGAAGCTTTCTTT. Translation: CASSPRREMNTEAFF.

This clone showed up just a few times. This rearrangement joins TRBV6-5 to TRBJ1-5; 8 bases are a match to TRBD1. Germline V gives CDR1 MNHEY, CDR2 SVGAGI. After removal of 5 bases from V and 10 bases from J, the junction contained 10 bases not matched to a gene. CDR3 length: 14 amino acids. DNA of the CDR3: TGTGCCAGCAGTGAACCTAGACAGGGGTTCCCCCAGCATTTT. Translating it yields CASSEPRQGFPQHF.

V is TRBV10-3 and J is TRBJ2-7; 7 bases line up with TRBD1. Germline V lookup: CDR1 ENHRY, CDR2 SYGVKD. The CDR3 totals 14 residues. With V trimmed by 3 bases and J by 6 bases, 8 bases remained unmatched. In DNA, the CDR3 is TGTGCCATCAGTGATTCGACAGGGCTAACCGAGCAGTACTTC. It specifies CAISDSTGLTEQYF.

The chain links TRBV6-1 to TRBJ1-1; the D is unclear. The CDR3 is made up of 13 amino acids. Germline V lookup: CDR1 MNHNS, CDR2 SASEGT. V was clipped by 10 bases and J by 7 bases, with 19 bases between them. This chain's CDR3 is CATGAGDLGEAFF. CDR3 in DNA: TGTGCCACCGGCGCCGGAGACCTAGGTGAAGCTTTCTTT.

By share, this clone ranks as medium-sized. The V gene is TRBV19, the J gene TRBJ1-1, with D unclear. The length of the CDR3 is 11 residues. Germline V gene sequence: CDR1 LNHDA, CDR2 SQIVND (reference sequence). V was trimmed by 8 bases and J by 4 bases, leaving 8 bases between them. The CDR3 here is CASSFGTEAFF. The CDR3 DNA sequence: TGTGCCAGTTCCTTCGGCACTGAAGCTTTCTTT.

This chain uses TRBV4-2 with TRBJ2-7; TRBD1 matches at 7 bases. The CDR3 sequence is 15 residues long. V gave up 0 bases and J gave up 0 bases; unmatched junction bases: 2. Germline CDR1 LGHNA, CDR2 YNFKEQ. This CDR3 reads CASSQEGGGSYEQYF. The CDR3 nucleotides read TGTGCCAGCAGCCAAGAAGGGGGCGGCTCCTACGAGCAGTACTTC.

A few counts support this clone. The rearrangement uses TRBV6-5 and TRBJ1-1; D is ambiguous. V lost 5 bases, J lost 4 bases, and 14 bases lay in between. From germline, CDR1 is MNHEY and CDR2 SVGAGI. This CDR3 is built from 14 residues. Here the CDR3 reads CASSPGEATTEAFF. CDR3 sequence (DNA): TGTGCCAGCAGTCCTGGGGAGGCGACCACTGAAGCTTTCTTT.

The V and J genes are TRBV10-2 and TRBJ2-7; TRBD2 might be the D (6 bases). This CDR3 has 14 amino acids. Germline CDR1 and CDR2: WSHSY and SAAADI. The V and J ends lost 6 bases and 2 bases respectively, with 14 bases between them. The CDR3 is CASSDRDFPYEQYF. The CDR3 bases are TGCGCCAGCAGCGACCGGGACTTTCCCTACGAGCAGTACTTC.

This chain joins TRBV27 and TRBJ2-7; 7 positions agree with TRBD2. V lost 5 bases to trimming and J lost 0 bases; unmatched junction nucleotides: 13. Germline CDR1 reads MNHEY; CDR2 reads SMNVEV (reference sequence). The CDR3 has 17 amino acids. CDR3 residues: CASSLPSPGGSSYEQYF. CDR3 nucleotide sequence: TGTGCCAGCAGTCTACCCTCTCCGGGAGGAAGCTCCTACGAGCAGTACTTC.

The V call is TRBV27, the J call TRBJ1-1; TRBD1 agrees at 8 bases. Germline loops: CDR1 MNHEY, CDR2 SMNVEV (reference sequence). With V trimmed by 5 bases and J by 4 bases, 12 bases remained unmatched. This CDR3 region has 16 residues. The CDR3 coding sequence is TGTGCCAGCAGTAGAGGGACAGGAGTGACGGGCACTGAAGCTTTCTTT. Amino acid sequence: CASSRGTGVTGTEAFF.

The V gene is TRBV7-8, the J gene TRBJ2-7; 13 bases are a match to TRBD2. The junction had 5 bases not matched to a gene; V was cut back by 5 bases and J by 4 bases. The CDR3 sequence is 15 residues long. Germline V gives CDR1 SGHVS, CDR2 FQNEAQ. CDR3 nucleotides: TGTGCCAGCAGCCTCGGGACTAGCGGGAATTACGAGCAGTACTTC. It yields the protein CASSLGTSGNYEQYF.

The V gene is TRBV4-2, the J gene TRBJ2-3, with D possibly being TRBD2 (6 bases). Germline CDR1 and CDR2: LGHNA and YNFKEQ. Trimming pared 3 bases from V and 6 bases from J, leaving 28 bases between. CDR3 length: 19 residues. The CDR3 loop is CASSQENLLSWDSADTQYF. The CDR3 DNA sequence: TGTGCCAGCAGCCAGGAGAACCTCCTTTCGTGGGACTCTGCGGATACGCAGTATTTT.

The chain links TRBV7-3 to TRBJ2-1; TRBD2 agrees at 10 bases. This CDR3 has 17 amino acids. Germline V gives CDR1 SGHTA, CDR2 FQGTGA. The V and J ends lost 6 bases and 7 bases, in that order; junction bases with no gene match: 15. The CDR3 reads CASSPYALAGVGNEQFF. The CDR3, as DNA: TGTGCCAGCAGTCCATACGCTCTAGCGGGAGTCGGTAATGAGCAGTTCTTC.

The CDR3 sequence is CASSSNWGVFTEAFF. CDR3 DNA sequence: TGTGCCAGCAGTAGCAATTGGGGGGTTTTCACTGAAGCTTTCTTT. The chain couples TRBV6-5 to TRBJ1-1, with a weak D call TRBD1 (5 bases). The V end was cut by 5 bases, the J end by 4 bases, with 17 bases between. The germline V gene has CDR1 MNHEY and CDR2 SVGAGI. The CDR3 has 15 amino acids.

CDR3: CAISEVWQGLELAKNIQYF. CDR3 DNA sequence: TGTGCCATCAGTGAGGTTTGGCAGGGACTAGAACTAGCCAAAAACATTCAGTACTTC. The chain uses TRBV10-3 and TRBJ2-4; 8 nucleotides match TRBD2. There are 19 residues in the CDR3. V trimming: 2 bases; J trimming: 0 bases; junction bases outside the gene matches: 12. Germline V gene lookup returns CDR1 ENHRY and CDR2 SYGVKD.

The CDR3 protein is CASSPRDTLAKNIQYF. The CDR3 region has the DNA TGTGCCAGCTCACCGCGGGACACTTTAGCCAAAAACATTCAGTACTTC. The rearrangement joins TRBV18 to TRBJ2-4, with D tentatively TRBD1 or TRBD2 (6 bases each). The length of the CDR3 is 16 residues. CDR1 is KGHSH, CDR2 LQKENI, per germline. V was trimmed by 3 bases and J by 0 bases, leaving 12 bases between them.

The V call is TRBV6-1, the J call TRBJ2-7; 12 bases are a match to TRBD1. The CDR3 totals 14 residues. Germline V gene data show CDR1 as MNHNS and CDR2 as SASEGT. Trimming removed 8 bases from V and 3 bases from J; junction bases left unmatched: 5. The CDR3 nucleotides read TGTGCCAGCCAGGGACAGGGGGCATACTACGAGCAGTACTTC. Encoded protein: CASQGQGAYYEQYF.

CDR3 DNA sequence: TGTGCCAGTAGTATAGATGCCGGGGAGCTGTTTTTT. As protein: CASSIDAGELFF. This chain links TRBV19 with TRBJ2-2; D not certain. Looked up from germline, CDR1 is LNHDA and CDR2 is SQIVND (reference sequence). The V and J ends lost 0 bases and 6 bases respectively, with 2 bases between them. This CDR3 has 12 residues.

On this clone itself: The same CDR3 is also encoded by other DNA sequences in this sample. This rearrangement joins TRBV29-1 to TRBJ2-7, with D uncertain. The ends were cut back, 0 bases at V and 1 base at J, with 7 bases in the middle. Looked up from germline, CDR1 is SQVTM and CDR2 is ANQGSEA. This CDR3 comprises 13 residues. CDR3 in amino acids: CSVEDRSSYEQYF. The DNA for the CDR3 is TGCAGCGTTGAAGATCGGAGTTCCTACGAGCAGTACTTC.

The chain combines TRBV5-1 with TRBJ2-3, with D perhaps matching TRBD1 or TRBD2 (6 bases each). Germline V CDR1 and CDR2: SGHRS, YFSETQ. Between the trimmed V and J ends, which lost 4 bases and 3 bases, there was a span of 18 bases. The CDR3 covers 16 residues. DNA for the CDR3: TGCGCCAGCAGCCAGGAGGGGGAGCCTAGGACAGATACGCAGTATTTT. Its translation: CASSQEGEPRTDTQYF. The full variable domain, with the rest looked up from reference TRBV5-1 and TRBJ2-3, is KAGVTQTPRYLIKTRGQQVTLSCSPISGHRSVSWYQQTPGQGLQFLFEYFSETQRNKGNFPGRFSGRQFSNSRSEMNVSTLELGDSALYLCASSQEGEPRTDTQYFGPGTRLTVL.